This TCR beta chain derives from a study of shared clonotypes between healthy human individuals. Overall study results and limits: The study found lower generation probabilities in non-shared clonotypes than in those shared by all four donors.

CDR3 length equals 15 residues. The V and J ends lost 4 bases and 0 bases, in that order; junction bases with no gene match: 2. Germline V lookup: CDR1 SGHRS, CDR2 YFSETQ. With regard to this clone: Its antigen is currently unknown.

The method was immunoSEQ multiplex PCR; TCRdb's version includes in-frame clones alone and lacks a portion of them. Among some 1.5 million clones, roughly 96% were seen once, and the ten largest hold about 1.2%. The specimen was naive CD4+ T cells sorted from blood. Noted subset: CD45RA+ positively selected. The source is a man aged 25-45 years in good health. This chain connects TRBV5-1 to TRBJ2-3; TRBD2 aligns across 10 bases. DNA for the CDR3: TGCGCCAGCAGCAAGACTAGCGGGAGCACAGATACGCAGTATTTT. The encoded protein is CASSKTSGSTDTQYF. The complete variable domain, with remaining parts taken from reference TRBV5-1 and TRBJ2-3, reads KAGVTQTPRYLIKTRGQQVTLSCSPISGHRSVSWYQQTPGQGLQFLFEYFSETQRNKGNFPGRFSGRQFSNSRSEMNVSTLELGDSALYLCASSKTSGSTDTQYFGPGTRLTVL.